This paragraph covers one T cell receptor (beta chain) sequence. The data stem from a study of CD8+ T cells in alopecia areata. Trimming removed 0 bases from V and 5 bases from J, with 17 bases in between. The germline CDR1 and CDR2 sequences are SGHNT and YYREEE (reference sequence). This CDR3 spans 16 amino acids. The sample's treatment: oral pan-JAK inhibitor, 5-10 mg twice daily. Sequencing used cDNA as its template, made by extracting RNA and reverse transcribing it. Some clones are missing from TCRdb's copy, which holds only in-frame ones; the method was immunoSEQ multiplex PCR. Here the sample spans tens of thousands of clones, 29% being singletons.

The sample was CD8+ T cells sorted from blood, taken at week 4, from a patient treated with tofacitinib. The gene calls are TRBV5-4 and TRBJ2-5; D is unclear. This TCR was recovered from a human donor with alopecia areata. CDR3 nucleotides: TGTGCCAGCAGCTTGGCTTACGAGCGAGAGGAGGAGACCCAGTACTTC. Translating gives CASSLAYEREEETQYF.